Listed below are T cell receptor beta chains from one sample, sequenced in a study of neurological immune-mediated disorders. Via MiXCR, TCRdb re-called the 5' RACE reads, giving one row per CDR3 protein. The sample carries roughly 39,000 distinct CDR3 sequences, 4.8% recorded once. Sequenced input: CD4+ T cells from blood. These receptors were collected from a man aged 18 to 30 in good health. Each CDR3 is given with its conserved first and last residue. The D gene is left open where the match is weak. Some rows have no size entry. The others give once, few or many, or a class for an expanded clone.

TRBV7-2,TRBJ1-6,many,-,TGTGCCAGCAGCGGGGGGGAGGCCATGCCCCTCCACTTT,CASSGGEAMPLHF
TRBV2,TRBJ1-5,many,TRBD1,TGTGCCAGCAGCAACGGACAGGGTGGCAATCAGCCCCAGCATTTT,CASSNGQGGNQPQHF
TRBV7-6,TRBJ2-1,many,-,TGTGCCAGCAGCATTGCAGGGAGCTCCTACAATGAGCAGTTCTTC,CASSIAGSSYNEQFF
TRBV5-6,TRBJ2-7,many,TRBD1,TGTGCCAGCAGCCCCCCGGACAGGGGGCCCGAGCAGTACTTC,CASSPPDRGPEQYF
TRBV6-1,TRBJ2-5,many,TRBD2,TGTGCCAGCAGCGGGGGGGATCAAGAGACCCAGTACTTC,CASSGGDQETQYF
TRBV4-3,TRBJ1-2,many,TRBD1,TGCGCCAGCAGCCAGGCCTCACAGGGGCACAACTATGGCTACACCTTC,CASSQASQGHNYGYTF
TRBV6-1,TRBJ2-7,many,TRBD1,TGTGCCAGCAGCGCTGACAGGGATCCCCTCTACGAGCAGTACTTC,CASSADRDPLYEQYF
TRBV14,TRBJ2-7,many,-,TGTGCCAGCAGCCTCCGAGCAGCGGCGTACTCCTACGAGCAGTACTTC,CASSLRAAAYSYEQYF
TRBV4-3,TRBJ2-5,many,-,TGCGCCAGCAGCCAAGAGGTGGCTCAAGAGACCCAGTACTTC,CASSQEVAQETQYF
TRBV5-1,TRBJ1-4,many,-,TGCGCCAGCAGCGAGGGACACCTACAACTAACTAATGAAAAACTGTTTTTT,CASSEGHLQLTNEKLFF
TRBV29-1,TRBJ1-5,many,-,TGCAGCGTTAGAGGGGCGGAGGGGCAGCCCCAGCATTTT,CSVRGAEGQPQHF
TRBV20-1,TRBJ2-7,many,TRBD1,TGCAGTGCTAGAGAGGGGGTTTGGGACAGCTACGAGCAGTACTTC,CSAREGVWDSYEQYF
TRBV5-1,TRBJ1-5,many,-,TGCGCCAGCAGCTTGTGGGGGGGTAGCAATCAGCCCCAGCATTTT,CASSLWGGSNQPQHF
TRBV6-2/TRBV6-3,TRBJ2-2,-,-,TGTGCCAGCAGTTTAGTCTCACTCAACGGGGAGCTGTTTTTT,CASSLVSLNGELFF
TRBV11-3,TRBJ2-1,many,-,TGTGCCAGCAGCTTTGGGGGGAGCTCCTACAATGAGCAGTTCTTC,CASSFGGSSYNEQFF
TRBV20-1,TRBJ1-1,many,-,TGCAGGGCCGACCCACCGTGGACAGCCTTGAACACTGAAGCTTTCTTT,CRADPPWTALNTEAFF
TRBV28,TRBJ2-5,many,-,TGTGCCAGCAGTTCGGTCTGGGGGGGCCGCCCCAAGACCCAGTACTTC,CASSSVWGGRPKTQYF
TRBV18,TRBJ1-4,many,-,TGTGCCAGCTCACCACCCAATAATGAAAAACTGTTTTTT,CASSPPNNEKLFF
TRBV5-1,TRBJ2-1,many,-,TGCGCCAGCAGCTGGGGGGACACCTACAATGAGCAGTTCTTC,CASSWGDTYNEQFF
TRBV7-2,TRBJ2-3,many,TRBD2,TGTGCCAGCAGCTCGACTAGCGGAGATACGCAGTATTTT,CASSSTSGDTQYF
TRBV12-3/TRBV12-4,TRBJ1-5,many,-,TGTGCCAGCAGGAGAAGGACGGATAGCAATCAGCCCCAGCATTTT,CASRRRTDSNQPQHF
TRBV5-1,TRBJ1-2,many,TRBD1,TGCGCCAGCAGCTTGGACCGGGACAGGGGAAATAATGGCTACACCTTC,CASSLDRDRGNNGYTF
TRBV27,TRBJ2-4,-,-,TGTGCCAGCAGTTTAATCATGGGAGTCATTCAGTACTTC,CASSLIMGVIQYF
TRBV10-3,TRBJ2-3,many,-,TGTGCCATCAGTGGGAAAACAAAGGGACGAGACAGCACAGATACGCAGTATTTT,CAISGKTKGRDSTDTQYF
TRBV4-1,TRBJ2-1,many,-,TGCGCCAGCAGCCAACCTTTTGCAGCTAGGAGGTTCTTC,CASSQPFAARRFF
TRBV20-1,TRBJ1-3,many,-,TGCAGTGCTCTAAACCCTAGGGGTGGAAACACCATATATTTT,CSALNPRGGNTIYF
TRBV6-5,TRBJ2-1,many,-,TGTGCCAACAGTCGCCCTGGAATGTCCAATGAGCAGTTCTTC,CANSRPGMSNEQFF
TRBV7-8,TRBJ1-1,many,TRBD1,TGTGCCAGCAGGCTCGGGACAGAGAACACTGAAGCTTTCTTT,CASRLGTENTEAFF
TRBV6-2/TRBV6-3,TRBJ2-3,many,TRBD2,TGTGCCAGCAGATCTAGCGGGGGGGATACGCAGTATTTT,CASRSSGGDTQYF
TRBV7-2,TRBJ2-1,many,TRBD2,TGTGCCAGCAGCTTAGCTAGCGGGGTCTACAATGAGCAGTTCTTC,CASSLASGVYNEQFF
TRBV27,TRBJ2-3,many,-,TGTGCCAGCAGACAGTCAGATACGCAGTATTTT,CASRQSDTQYF
TRBV5-1,TRBJ1-3,many,-,TGCGCCAGCAGCTTGGGACAGAAACCCTCTGGAAACACCATATATTTT,CASSLGQKPSGNTIYF
TRBV5-1,TRBJ2-3,many,-,TGCGCCAGCAGCCCCGGGCCGGGGGGCACAGATACGCAGTATTTT,CASSPGPGGTDTQYF
TRBV7-2,TRBJ2-4,many,-,TGTGCCAGCAGCTTAGGGTGGGCCAAAAACATTCAGTACTTC,CASSLGWAKNIQYF
TRBV21-1,TRBJ2-1,-,-,TGTGCCAGCACCCGAGACTACAATGAGCAGTTCTTC,CASTRDYNEQFF
TRBV28,TRBJ1-4,-,-,TGTGCCAGCAGACCGACTCGACAGTCGAGGGGGGAAAAACTGTTTTTT,CASRPTRQSRGEKLFF
TRBV7-7,TRBJ2-3,-,TRBD1,TGTGCTAGCAGCGTTATAAAGAAAAGAGGACAGGGGATTGATTGGGGCACAGATACGCAGTATTTT,CASSVIKKRGQGIDWGTDTQYF
TRBV5-5,TRBJ2-7,many,-,TGTGCCAGCAGCTTGTGGGGCAGGGGCCAGGACGAGCAGTACTTC,CASSLWGRGQDEQYF
TRBV10-3,TRBJ2-5,many,TRBD2,TGTGCCATCAGTGAGAGGACTAGCGGGCAAGAGACCCAGTACTTC,CAISERTSGQETQYF
TRBV12-3/TRBV12-4,TRBJ2-5,many,-,TGTGCCAGCAGGGCTTCGGACACTGGAGAGACCCAGTACTTC,CASRASDTGETQYF
TRBV6-5,TRBJ1-3,many,-,TGTGCCAGCAGTCTAGGACAGCTCTCTGGAAACACCATATATTTT,CASSLGQLSGNTIYF
TRBV7-3,TRBJ2-5,many,TRBD1,TGTGCCAGCAGCTCCGGACAGGGGGCTGAAAAGACCCAGTACTTC,CASSSGQGAEKTQYF
TRBV7-2,TRBJ1-5,many,-,TGTGCCAGCAGCATGCTGAGGGAGACGGATCAGCCCCAGCATTTT,CASSMLRETDQPQHF
TRBV7-2,TRBJ1-5,medium-sized,-,TGTGCCAGCAGCTTAGTATCGGGTTATAGCAATCAGCCCCAGCATTTT,CASSLVSGYSNQPQHF
TRBV5-6,TRBJ1-1,many,-,TGTGCCAGTCTGCGGGATGAGGCCACTGAAGCTTTCTTT,CASLRDEATEAFF
TRBV12-3/TRBV12-4,TRBJ1-4,many,-,TGTGCCAGCAGAACCGGACAGTACAATGAAAAACTGTTTTTT,CASRTGQYNEKLFF
TRBV12-3/TRBV12-4,TRBJ1-1,many,-,TGTGCCAGCAGTCTAGGGGGTAGGGCTTTCTTT,CASSLGGRAFF